This TCR beta chain was sequenced during a study of OX40 agonist ivuxolimab in advanced cancers. The wider study: Head and neck, renal cell, melanoma or hepatocellular carcinoma were the cancers that dose-escalation patients had.

Trimming pared 0 bases from V and 4 bases from J, leaving 8 bases between. The length of the CDR3 is 14 residues. Germline lookup yields CDR1 LNHNV and CDR2 YYDKDF (reference sequence). The study, taken as a whole, reports: Nonresponders included some who also had low normalized T-cell clonal expansion. CD8+ T cells (on average) carried more expanded clones than CD4+ T cells.

Generated by immunoSEQ multiplex PCR, the TCRdb table keeps only in-frame clones and is missing some. The sample has about 58,000 clones, under 85% seen once. A note on this clone: Its antigen is not identified.

The J gene is TRBJ2-3, the V gene TRBV15; D might be TRBD1 or TRBD2, each matching 5 bases. The sequences come from CD4+ or CD8+ T cells sorted from blood, collected in a trial of the OX40 agonist ivuxolimab. This TCR was recovered from an adult with an advanced solid tumor such as melanoma, head and neck, liver or kidney cancer. In nucleotides, the CDR3 is TGTGCCACCAGCAGAGAATTGGGGGCAGATACGCAGTATTTT. Translation: CATSRELGADTQYF. The full variable domain, with the rest looked up from reference TRBV15 and TRBJ2-3, is DAMVIQNPRYQVTQFGKPVTLSCSQTLNHNVMYWYQQKSSQAPKLLFHYYDKDFNNEADTPDNFQSRRPNTSFCFLDIRSPGLGDTAMYLCATSRELGADTQYFGPGTRLTVL.